Listed here are 20 T cell receptor beta chains from one sample, sequenced in a study of CD8 T cells in Susac syndrome. Random hexamers were used to reverse transcribe the RNA input (about 0.5 to 1 ug). TCRdb re-derived calls from the immunoSEQ multiplex PCR reads in MiXCR, one entry per CDR3 protein. Here the sample spans approximately 190,000 distinct CDR3 sequences, almost 96% being singletons. Sequenced input: CD4+ T cells from PBMCs. The receptor source for this set is a human donor with Susac syndrome.

In its sample, this clonotype was seen once. The chain uses TRBV12-3 or TRBV12-4 and TRBJ2-7, with 7 bases that match TRBD1. V was clipped by 5 bases and J by 3 bases; unmatched bases: 10. The CDR3 runs to 15 residues. CDR3 nucleotides: TGTGCCAGCAGTGAGACAGGGTTCGAGGGCTACGAGCAGTACTTC. Protein: CASSETGFEGYEQYF.

The gene calls are TRBV4-1 and TRBJ2-1; 9 bases align to TRBD2. Per the germline V gene, CDR1 is MGHRA and CDR2 is YSYEKL. The trim removed 0 bases at V and 5 bases at J, leaving 20 bases unmatched. The length of the CDR3 is 21 residues. The chain's CDR3 is CASSQDTPHTLTAGGDNEQFF. CDR3 coding DNA: TGCGCCAGCAGCCAAGACACCCCCCACACATTAACAGCGGGGGGAGACAATGAGCAGTTCTTC.

V and J are TRBV20-1 and TRBJ2-7; the D is unclear. The V gene lost 6 bases and the J gene lost 3 bases, with 15 bases spanning the gap. The V gene's germline CDR1 is DFQATT and CDR2 SNEGSKA (reference sequence). The CDR3 runs to 13 residues. The chain's CDR3 is CSAEQPPGYEQYF. CDR3 in DNA: TGCAGTGCCGAACAGCCTCCCGGCTACGAGCAGTACTTC.

The chain recombines TRBV2 with TRBJ2-3; 8 positions agree with TRBD2. The ends lost 6 bases at V and 4 bases at J; junction bases unmatched: 6. The CDR3 is 14 amino acids. Germline V gives CDR1 SNHLY, CDR2 FYNNEI. The CDR3 nucleotides read TGTGCCAGCAGGGCGGGGGGAATCCCAGATACGCAGTATTTT. Encoded protein: CASRAGGIPDTQYF. Full variable domain (rest looked up from reference TRBV2 and TRBJ2-3): EPEVTQTPSHQVTQMGQEVILRCVPISNHLYFYWYRQILGQKVEFLVSFYNNEISEKSEIFDDQFSVERPDGSNFTLKIRSTKLEDSAMYFCASRAGGIPDTQYFGPGTRLTVL.

The rearrangement joins TRBV19 to TRBJ2-3, with D perhaps given as TRBD1 or TRBD2 (5 bases each). Trimming removed 8 bases from V and 2 bases from J, with 17 bases in between. The germline V gene has CDR1 LNHDA and CDR2 SQIVND (reference sequence). The CDR3 has 15 amino acids. The DNA for the CDR3 is TGTGCCAGTGACAGTGGCCGAGGGACCACAGATACGCAGTATTTT. It is translated as CASDSGRGTTDTQYF.

This chain uses TRBV6-5 with TRBJ2-3; a weak D match, TRBD2 (6 bases). CDR3 length: 16 amino acids. Germline assignment: CDR1 MNHEY and CDR2 SVGAGI. Trimming removed 2 bases from V and 5 bases from J, with 17 bases in between. CDR3 nucleotides: TGTGCCAGCAGTTACGTAGGGACTGCCCCCGGAGATACGCAGTATTTT. Translated, it gives CASSYVGTAPGDTQYF.

V gene TRBV3-1 combines with J gene TRBJ2-4, with D possibly TRBD2 on 5 matching bases. CDR3 length equals 13 residues. Trimming left V 4 bases short and J 9 bases short, with 13 bases between. CDR1 is LGHDT and CDR2 is YNNKEL in the germline V gene (reference sequence). This chain's CDR3 is CASSRELGTIQYF. Written as DNA, the CDR3 is TGTGCCAGCAGCCGGGAACTAGGTACCATTCAGTACTTC.

This chain links TRBV5-1 with TRBJ2-7; D remains ambiguous. V lost 0 bases to trimming and J lost 10 bases, with 17 bases between them. CDR3 length: 14 residues. Germline V CDR1 and CDR2: SGHRS, YFSETQ. The chain's CDR3 is CASSLGADPGGQYF. The CDR3 DNA reads as TGCGCCAGCAGCTTGGGGGCCGACCCGGGTGGACAGTACTTC.

This clonotype was found once. The V gene is TRBV12-3 or TRBV12-4, the J gene TRBJ1-5, with D perhaps matching TRBD1 (5 bases). Trimming took 6 bases from V and 6 from J, leaving 15 bases between them. This CDR3 region has 14 residues. This CDR3 is CASSLQGWSQPQHF. For the CDR3, the DNA is TGTGCCAGCAGCCTTCAGGGTTGGAGTCAGCCCCAGCATTTT.

The CDR3 nucleotides are TGCAGTGCTACTCACCCGACAGGAATGAACACTGAAGCTTTCTTT. This gives the protein CSATHPTGMNTEAFF. The J gene is TRBJ1-1, the V gene TRBV20-1, with D possibly being TRBD1 (6 bases). V was clipped by 4 bases and J by 0 bases, with 15 bases between them. The CDR3 has 15 amino acids. Germline V CDR1 and CDR2: DFQATT, SNEGSKA (reference sequence).

A note on this clonotype: One end of the junction fails to match germline, which may point to a read error. The chain employs TRBV19 and TRBJ1-1, with D possibly matching TRBD1 (5 bases). This CDR3 comprises 14 residues. CDR1 and CDR2 (germline): LNHDA, SQIVND (reference sequence). The CDR3 spells CASSIWGLDTEVFF. The CDR3 region has the DNA TGTGCCAGTAGTATTTGGGGCTTGGACACTGAAGTTTTCTTT. The variable domain in full, with the rest retrieved from reference TRBV19 and TRBJ1-1, is DGGITQSPKYLFRKEGQNVTLSCEQNLNHDAMYWYRQDPGQGLRLIYYSQIVNDFQKGDIAEGYSVSREKKESFPLTVTSAQKNPTAFYLCASSIWGLDTEVFFGQGTRLTVV.

The chain couples TRBV20-1 to TRBJ2-5; 15 positions agree with TRBD2. The CDR3 contains 14 residues. Germline V gene lookup returns CDR1 DFQATT and CDR2 SNEGSKA (reference sequence). Unmatched junction bases numbered 12, after V lost 6 bases and J lost 13 bases. The CDR3 sequence is CSAQDGTSGGTLYF. The DNA of the CDR3 is TGCAGTGCCCAGGACGGGACTAGCGGGGGGACTTTGTACTTC.

The chain combines TRBV19 with TRBJ2-1; 7 bases are shared with TRBD2. The ends lost 3 bases at V and 0 bases at J; junction bases unmatched: 8. Germline-derived CDR1 and CDR2 are LNHDA and SQIVND (reference sequence). The CDR3 loop spans 17 amino acids. In DNA form, the CDR3 reads TGTGCCAGTAGTATGAGTTCGGGGGGTAGCTCCTACAATGAGCAGTTCTTC. Its protein product is CASSMSSGGSSYNEQFF.

This chain uses TRBV18 with TRBJ2-1; perhaps TRBD1 as D (5 bases). Trimming removed 3 bases from V and 0 bases from J, with 12 bases in between. The germline gives CDR1 KGHSH, CDR2 LQKENI. The CDR3 contains 16 residues. The CDR3 DNA sequence: TGTGCCAGCTCACCGGAAGACAGCAGCTCCTACAATGAGCAGTTCTTC. This encodes CASSPEDSSSYNEQFF. Full variable domain (outside the CDR3, taken from reference TRBV18 and TRBJ2-1): NAGVMQNPRHLVRRRGQEARLRCSPMKGHSHVYWYRQLPEEGLKFMVYLQKENIIDESGMPKERFSAEFPKEGPSILRIQQVVRGDSAAYFCASSPEDSSSYNEQFFGPGTRLTVL.

The rearrangement joins TRBV20-1 to TRBJ2-7, with D unresolved. Germline V gene sequence: CDR1 DFQATT, CDR2 SNEGSKA (reference sequence). The germline V and J ends were trimmed by 1 base and 7 bases, with 17 bases remaining between them. The CDR3 has 14 amino acids. CDR3 DNA: TGCAGTGCTAGAGTCTCAGTGGTCCCCGGGGAGCAGTACTTC. This encodes CSARVSVVPGEQYF.

This clonotype was observed a single time. The chain has TRBV20-1 and TRBJ1-6, with 9 bases matching TRBD1. The CDR3 spans 17 residues. Germline CDR1 is DFQATT and CDR2 is SNEGSKA (reference sequence). Trimming at V came to 1 base and at J to 7 bases, leaving 11 bases not matched to a gene. In DNA, the CDR3 is TGCAGTGCTAGAGTCTCACTCCGGGACAGGGTAAATTCACCCCTCCACTTT. This translates into CSARVSLRDRVNSPLHF.

The rearrangement joins TRBV20-1 to TRBJ2-5; no firm D call. This CDR3 region has 10 residues. The V gene's germline CDR1 is DFQATT and CDR2 SNEGSKA (reference sequence). V was clipped by 6 bases and J by 2 bases, with 4 bases between them. In nucleotides, the CDR3 is TGCAGTGCGGTACAAGAGACCCAGTACTTC. Residues: CSAVQETQYF.

The rearrangement joins TRBV12-3 or TRBV12-4 to TRBJ1-5, with no clear D. Trimming took off 2 bases at V and 2 bases at J, with 10 bases between the two ends. The CDR3 is made up of 15 amino acids. DNA of the CDR3: TGTGCCAGCAGTTTAATCGGTTTCGGCAATCAGCCCCAGCATTTT. It translates to CASSLIGFGNQPQHF.

The chain carries TRBV30 and TRBJ1-2; 8 bases are a match to TRBD1. This CDR3 is 12 amino acids long. Germline-derived CDR1 and CDR2 are GTSNPN and SVGIG (reference sequence). Trimming took 5 bases from V and 3 from J; bases not matched to a gene: 2. The CDR3 is CAWGQGDYGYTF. CDR3 nucleotide sequence: TGTGCCTGGGGACAGGGTGACTATGGCTACACCTTC.

CDR3 nucleotide sequence: TGCAGTGCTAGCTTAGTGGTAGACAGCGGGGGGGCAGGAGAGACCCAGTACTTC. Encoded protein: CSASLVVDSGGAGETQYF. The chain is built from TRBV20-1 and TRBJ2-5; 10 bases are shared with TRBD2. V was clipped by 3 bases and J by 4 bases; unmatched bases: 17. The CDR3 is 18 amino acids. The germline V gene encodes CDR1 DFQATT and CDR2 SNEGSKA (reference sequence).